This paragraph covers one T cell receptor beta chain sequence. The antigen it recognizes is unknown. No much larger clone exists at a distance of one base, and base qualities are not known. This record belongs to a study of shared clonotypes between healthy human individuals (TCRdb year 2020). The study in broad terms: Three men and two women, aged 18 to 49 years, made up the cohort. For each donor, CD4 naive and CD4 memory were each given three plates, CD8 naive was given two plates, and CD8 memory was given one plate. To increase sequencing depth and limit assay-specific biases, different laboratories used diverse techniques to prepare libraries and sequence TCR repertoires. Leukapheresis yielded between about 0.85 and 10 billion PBMCs per donor. Blood TCR repertoires of about five healthy adults were deeply sequenced to estimate repertoire size and the extent of clonotype sharing between individuals.

What the authors observed across the whole study: Compared with non-shared clonotypes, the clonotypes found in all four sorted-subset donors had higher generation probabilities. The small number of donors limited the genetic and exposure-history diversity represented. Sampling was restricted to blood, and TCR repertoires in tissue are likely to differ from TCR repertoires in blood. Across four donors, approximately 4.6% of naive CD4, over 3% of naive CD8, approximately 2.5% of memory CD4, and 0.4% to 0.45% of memory CD8 clonotypes were shared. Naive subsets generally had larger estimated clonotype richness than memory subsets did. Even with the large sequencing depth, rarefaction of the sorted-subset datasets indicated that sequencing was incomplete. Pairwise subsampling led to the expectation that sequencing depth would affect the degree of clonotype sharing among donors.

Donors were healthy HIV-negative adults with no recently reported acute infections or vaccinations. Only Caucasian adults living in Nashville, Tennessee, USA were represented among the donors. CD4+ T cells were enriched through magnetic negative selection, after which naive cells were positively selected on CD45RA and the remaining negative fraction served as the memory subset. Blood was obtained by leukapheresis, after which PBMCs were separated by Ficoll-Histopaque density gradient centrifugation and cryopreserved in liquid nitrogen vapor phase. Analytical flow cytometry was used to check the purity and quantity of every magnetically sorted T cell population. From each sorted fraction, genomic DNA was isolated and quantified by UV absorbance on a Nanodrop 2000c. TCR CDR3 regions were amplified from genomic DNA by multiplex PCR using the deep immunoSEQ assay. Extracted genomic DNA from each cell subset was distributed evenly across all wells of several immunoSEQ 96-well plates, and each plate was treated as a replicate. Each replicate PCR for sorted subsets received approximately 200 ng genomic DNA, equal to 30,000 or so T cell genomes. Purified libraries were measured with a Qubit 3.0 fluorometer, size-checked on a Bioanalyzer 2100, and measured again with the KAPA Library Quantification kit. Each immunoSEQ 96-well plate was sequenced on its own single-read 150-cycle Illumina NextSeq 550 flow cell. As for the original processing: Because the immunoSEQ output included only junctional sequences and no quality scores, the filtering could not be the same as the filtering used for full-length reads. Sequences were annotated with PyIR, a Python wrapper for IgBLAST v1.9, using IMGT germline references to assign V/J genes and CDR3. Any read was removed if the V/J assignment was weak (E-value above 1e-6), the CDR3 was missing, or the read contained stop codons, out-of-frame junctions, or ambiguous translated residues. V3J clonotypes were defined as sequences sharing the same inferred V gene, J gene, and CDR3 amino acid sequence. Percentage overlap between repertoires was calculated by dividing the number of shared unique clonotypes by the size of the smaller repertoire. Richness of each repertoire was evaluated using RTK rarefaction, the Chao1 estimator, and Recon v2.1 estimates of unobserved clonotypes. OLGA was used to compute generation probabilities for all TCRbeta clonotypes that the gDNA method yielded from several donors. TCRdb took this table from immuneACCESS and kept in-frame rearrangements with V and J called. Such tables lack part of the clones; where checked against another copy, unresolved V genes explain under half of the gap, and the rest is unexplained. That table supplies the V and J calls and clone size; D and trimming were determined from the DNA. Within this sample are 1,500,000 or so clones, with roughly 97% of them counted one time only. Of the sample, approximately 1.1% is held by the ten largest clones.

CDR1 and CDR2 are drawn from the germline V gene: SGDLS, YYNGEE. V is pared back by 0 bases and J by 4 bases, with 13 bases lying between the germline termini. From the cysteine through the phenylalanine, the CDR3 covers 16 amino acids. CDR3 DNA only is kept here, 48 bases in frame from base 1. The source material was naive CD4+ T cells sorted from blood. Explained via the paper, the cell subset or site label denotes: CD45RA+ positively selected. The source of this sequence is a man younger than 40 in good health. The chain is encoded by TRBV9 joined to TRBJ2-2, with the D gene uncertain. The CDR3 loop reads CASSVATATVTGELFF. The base sequence is TGTGCCAGCAGCGTAGCTACCGCAACCGTCACCGGGGAGCTGTTTTTT.